This TCR beta chain was profiled in a study of T cell repertoires in cytomegalovirus infection. Study details: Based on public TCR beta signatures, there were indications of CMV infection and of a matching HLA type.

Germline lookup yields CDR1 LGHNA and CDR2 YSLEER. The CDR3 runs 16 residues. V dropped 4 bases and J dropped 6; count of bases not matched to a gene: 8. TCRdb independently ran MiXCR on the reads; one entry per CDR3 protein. The profile shows almost 300,000 distinct CDR3 sequences, around 10% of them singletons. Points from the study as a whole: The ex vivo response was dominated by HLA-C-restricted CMV-specific TCR beta clonotypes.

About this clonotype: Its antigen is as yet unknown.

The sequencing input was PBMCs. This receptor was obtained from a human donor in good health (CMV status not recorded). Some clones in this sample may be carry-over from other donors' samples. The chain carries TRBV4-3 and TRBJ2-3; 12 bases agree with TRBD2. CDR3 DNA: TGCGCCAGCAGCCGCGGACTAGCGGGACCTCGGGATACGCAGTATTTT. Protein sequence: CASSRGLAGPRDTQYF.